The 23 T cell receptor beta chains in this list originate from one sample, sequenced in a study of shared T cell receptors in the human thymus. Produced via immunoSEQ multiplex PCR; TCRdb's table is partial and in-frame only. The sample contains 700,000 to 750,000 clones, approximately 85% of which appear only once. The same sample was also studied in work on human thymus T cells.

The sequenced material came from thymocytes. The receptors here all came from a girl in the first two years of life with a congenital heart defect.

This clone was observed a single time. V gene TRBV7-2 combines with J gene TRBJ2-3; 7 positions match TRBD2. The V and J ends lost 5 bases and 0 bases, in that order; junction bases with no gene match: 14. CDR3 length: 18 residues. Germline V CDR1 and CDR2: SGHTA, FQGNSA. The CDR3 nucleotides are TGTGCCAGCAGCCGACAAGAGGGGAGGGCGCGAAGCACAGATACGCAGTATTTT. Protein: CASSRQEGRARSTDTQYF.

The rearrangement uses TRBV7-9 and TRBJ1-2; D remains unclear. The CDR3 loop spans 13 amino acids. V was cut by 1 base and J by 8 bases, with 11 bases left in between. Germline CDR1 reads SEHNR; CDR2 reads FQNEAQ (reference sequence). This chain's CDR3 is CASSLGESYGYTF. The CDR3 nucleotides read TGTGCCAGCAGCTTAGGCGAGTCCTACGGCTACACCTTC.

The rearrangement joins TRBV2 to TRBJ1-5, with 12 positions matching TRBD1. The germline CDR1 and CDR2 sequences are SNHLY and FYNNEI. Losses at the gene ends were 7 bases for V and 1 base for J; bases not matched to a gene: 23. The CDR3 length is 22 residues. Written as DNA, the CDR3 is TGTGCCAGCAAGCTGTCCTCCGTCCCCGGGACAGGGGGCTCGGAGAGCAATCAGCCCCAGCATTTT. The encoded protein is CASKLSSVPGTGGSESNQPQHF. The complete variable domain, with remaining parts taken from reference TRBV2 and TRBJ1-5, reads EPEVTQTPSHQVTQMGQEVILRCVPISNHLYFYWYRQILGQKVEFLVSFYNNEISEKSEIFDDQFSVERPDGSNFTLKIRSTKLEDSAMYFCASKLSSVPGTGGSESNQPQHFGDGTRLSIL.

The CDR3 nucleotides read TGCAGCGTTGAAGCCAGGGGCACTGAAGCTTTCTTT. This encodes CSVEARGTEAFF. This chain joins TRBV29-1 and TRBJ1-1, with a weak D call TRBD1 (6 bases). The CDR3 contains 12 residues. V lost 1 base and J 4 bases, leaving 7 bases between the germline ends. Germline V gene sequence: CDR1 SQVTM, CDR2 ANQGSEA.

V and J are TRBV28 and TRBJ2-5; TRBD1 aligns across 10 bases. The CDR3 spans 17 residues. J gave up 4 bases and V 0 bases, and 8 bases lay outside the gene matches. CDR1 MDHEN and CDR2 SYDVKM come from the germline V gene. The DNA for the CDR3 is TGTGCCAGCAGTTTATGCCATGACAGGGGGCGGGCAGAGACCCAGTACTTC. Its translation is CASSLCHDRGRAETQYF.

This clone was seen more than once but under ten times. The chain is built from TRBV6-1 and TRBJ2-5, with 9 bases fitting TRBD1. The length of the CDR3 is 15 residues. After removal of 2 bases from V and 5 bases from J, the junction contained 6 bases not matched to a gene. Germline-derived CDR1 and CDR2 are MNHNS and SASEGT. The DNA of the CDR3 is TGTGCCAGCAGTGAACCTAGGACAGGGGTGGAGACCCAGTACTTC. The encoded protein is CASSEPRTGVETQYF.

The rearrangement uses TRBV19 and TRBJ1-2; the match to TRBD1 covers 8 bases. V trimming: 4 bases; J trimming: 7 bases; junction bases outside the gene matches: 8. Per the germline V gene, CDR1 is LNHDA and CDR2 is SQIVND (reference sequence). The CDR3 runs to 14 residues. In DNA, the CDR3 is TGTGCCAGTAGTAACAGGGGGGAAACTTGTGGCTACACCTTC. Amino acid sequence: CASSNRGETCGYTF.

The chain joins TRBV5-1 to TRBJ1-2, with TRBD1 matching 7 bases. J was trimmed by 2 bases and V by 2 bases; bases with no gene match: 6. The germline V gene has CDR1 SGHRS and CDR2 YFSETQ. The length of the CDR3 is 15 residues. In DNA form, the CDR3 reads TGCGCCAGCAGCTTAGGACAGGAAGACAACTATGGCTACACCTTC. It codes for CASSLGQEDNYGYTF.

This chain joins TRBV10-3 and TRBJ1-2; 10 positions match TRBD1. Germline CDR1 is ENHRY and CDR2 is SYGVKD. The CDR3 loop spans 15 amino acids. Unmatched junction bases numbered 2, after V lost 3 bases and J lost 1 base. CDR3 protein: CAISEGQGGNYGYTF. The CDR3 bases are TGTGCCATCAGTGAAGGACAGGGGGGTAACTATGGCTACACCTTC.

The rearrangement links TRBV4-1 to TRBJ2-1, with D hard to call. The CDR3 spans 16 residues. V lost 1 base and J lost 4, with 14 bases in between. Germline CDR1 MGHRA, CDR2 YSYEKL. The CDR3 bases are TGCGCCAGCAGCCAAGTGGTGAGCCCGCTATACAATGAGCAGTTCTTC. Translation: CASSQVVSPLYNEQFF.

The chain recombines TRBV10-2 with TRBJ2-6; 8 nucleotides agree with TRBD2. Germline V lookup: CDR1 WSHSY, CDR2 SAAADI. V was pared by 8 bases and J by 0 bases, with 18 bases of the junction left unmatched. The CDR3 consists of 20 residues. DNA of the CDR3: TGCGCCAGCTCTGGGGGGGATTCGGGGGGGAAGAGCTCTGGGGCCAACGTCCTGACTTTC. It codes for CASSGGDSGGKSSGANVLTF.

In the case of this clone: In the same sample, other DNA sequences code for this CDR3. This chain links TRBV5-1 with TRBJ1-6, with D possibly matching TRBD1 (5 bases). The V gene's germline CDR1 is SGHRS and CDR2 YFSETQ. The CDR3 spans 15 residues. V was clipped by 0 bases and J by 4 bases, with 8 bases between them. The CDR3 nucleotides are TGCGCCAGCAGCTTGGTGCAGGGTTATAATTCACCCCTCCACTTT. Its protein is CASSLVQGYNSPLHF.

The chain carries TRBV18 and TRBJ2-1, with 10 bases matching TRBD2. The V gene end was trimmed by 0 bases and the J gene end by 8 bases; junction bases not matched to a gene: 10. CDR1 and CDR2 (germline): KGHSH, LQKENI. The CDR3 is 17 amino acids. CDR3 residues: CASSPPPAGGPRDEQFF. DNA for the CDR3: TGTGCCAGCTCACCACCCCCAGCGGGGGGGCCCAGGGATGAGCAGTTCTTC.

This sequence joins TRBV2 and TRBJ2-1, with TRBD1 identical over 8 bases. The J segment lost 6 bases and the V segment lost 6 bases, leaving 16 bases of the junction unmatched. The CDR3 is 17 residues long. In germline, CDR1 is SNHLY, CDR2 FYNNEI. CDR3 in DNA: TGTGCCAGCAGCGACCCTCTCCGACAGGGGCCTAGCAATGAGCAGTTCTTC. It is translated as CASSDPLRQGPSNEQFF. Complete variable domain (other parts from reference TRBV2 and TRBJ2-1): EPEVTQTPSHQVTQMGQEVILRCVPISNHLYFYWYRQILGQKVEFLVSFYNNEISEKSEIFDDQFSVERPDGSNFTLKIRSTKLEDSAMYFCASSDPLRQGPSNEQFFGPGTRLTVL.

The chain recombines TRBV5-1 with TRBJ2-7, with D unclear. The V gene's germline CDR1 is SGHRS and CDR2 YFSETQ. The V gene lost 3 bases and the J gene lost 1 base, with 8 bases spanning the gap. This CDR3 has 13 residues. For the CDR3, the DNA is TGCGCCAGCAGCTGGCGGTTATCCTACGAGCAGTACTTC. Amino acids: CASSWRLSYEQYF.

The chain joins TRBV5-6 to TRBJ1-2; D is perhaps TRBD1 (5 bases). Germline CDR1 and CDR2: SGHDT and YYEEEE. V gave up 5 bases and J gave up 0 bases, with 17 bases separating them. The CDR3 loop spans 16 amino acids. In nucleotides, the CDR3 is TGTGCCAGCAGAAGTAGACAGACCTCAGCTAACTATGGCTACACCTTC. Translating it yields CASRSRQTSANYGYTF.

This chain joins TRBV5-4 and TRBJ2-4; D is perhaps TRBD1 (6 bases). This CDR3 is 16 amino acids long. Trimming shortened V by 1 base and J by 1 base, and 12 bases separated the two germline ends. CDR1 is SGHNT, CDR2 YYREEE, per germline (reference sequence). The CDR3 region is CASSLSGAGAKNIQYF. The DNA for the CDR3 is TGTGCCAGCAGCTTGTCAGGGGCCGGTGCCAAAAACATTCAGTACTTC.

This clone has a single count. V gene TRBV5-6 combines with J gene TRBJ1-2; D remains unclear. Between the trimmed V and J ends, which lost 4 bases and 4 bases, there was a span of 8 bases. CDR1 is SGHDT and CDR2 is YYEEEE in the germline V gene. This CDR3 has 12 residues. CDR3 bases: TGTGCCAGCAGCATACAGTCCTATGGCTACACCTTC. Translated: CASSIQSYGYTF.

The V and J genes are TRBV6-1 and TRBJ1-2, with D maybe TRBD1 (6 bases). V gave up 4 bases and J gave up 4 bases, with 13 bases separating them. This CDR3 is 14 amino acids long. CDR1 is MNHNS, CDR2 SASEGT, per germline. The CDR3 DNA follows: TGTGCCAGCAGTGGCTACAGGGCCCTCTATGGCTACACCTTC. Amino acids: CASSGYRALYGYTF.

This rearrangement joins TRBV7-8 to TRBJ1-4, with 7 bases identical to TRBD1. The junction had 5 bases not matched to a gene; V was cut back by 4 bases and J by 3 bases. The CDR3 is made up of 15 amino acids. Germline V gene sequence: CDR1 SGHVS, CDR2 FQNEAQ. The CDR3 region is CASSSGQRPNEKLFF. CDR3 bases: TGTGCCAGCAGCTCGGGACAGCGCCCTAATGAAAAACTGTTTTTT.

The chain joins TRBV19 to TRBJ1-1; D is uncertain. CDR1 is LNHDA, CDR2 SQIVND, per germline (reference sequence). The CDR3 consists of 14 residues. Trimming took off 7 bases at V and 3 bases at J, with 15 bases between the two ends. The CDR3 nucleotides read TGTGCCAGTATCCCCGGGAGGGTGGACACTGAAGCTTTCTTT. Protein product: CASIPGRVDTEAFF.

The V and J genes are TRBV15 and TRBJ1-4; 9 positions match TRBD1. Germline V lookup: CDR1 LNHNV, CDR2 YYDKDF (reference sequence). The ends lost 1 base at V and 8 bases at J; junction bases unmatched: 14. The CDR3 is made up of 18 amino acids. The CDR3 DNA reads TGTGCCACCAGCAGAGGATGGACCTTAGGGACAGGGTTGGAAAAACTGTTTTTT. It encodes CATSRGWTLGTGLEKLFF. The full variable domain, in which reference TRBV15 and TRBJ1-4 provide the parts outside the CDR3, is DAMVIQNPRYQVTQFGKPVTLSCSQTLNHNVMYWYQQKSSQAPKLLFHYYDKDFNNEADTPDNFQSRRPNTSFCFLDIRSPGLGDTAMYLCATSRGWTLGTGLEKLFFGSGTQLSVL.

For this clone: An end of the junction does not agree with germline; a read error may underlie this. The rearrangement uses TRBV9 and TRBJ1-2; D gene unclear. Looked up from germline, CDR1 is SGDLS and CDR2 is YYNGEE. This CDR3 region has 12 residues. The CDR3 DNA sequence: TGTGCCAGCAGCGTAGTCGAAAGCTTGCTTGCCTTC. Translated: CASSVVESLLAF.